The T cell receptor (beta chain) under discussion was sequenced for a study of blood T cell repertoires in COVID-19. Study at large: T cells, B-cell-depleted T cells, or PBMCs supplied cDNA or gDNA.

Participants had their cohort set by participant-reported clinical history. The assay was immunoSEQ multiplex PCR, and TCRdb's table has in-frame clones only and misses some. The sample holds under 500,000 clones, roughly 87% seen once. The CDR3 consists of 14 residues. V lost 2 bases and J lost 7; bases outside the gene matches: 7. CDR1 and CDR2 (germline): ENHRY, SYGVKD. The V and J genes are TRBV10-3 and TRBJ1-1; 7 bases are shared with TRBD1. This TCR derives from a woman under 30 with acute COVID-19. The specimen was PBMCs or T cells enriched from blood (not recorded which). The CDR3 sequence: CAISETGAYNEAFF. DNA of the CDR3: TGTGCCATCAGTGAGACAGGGGCTTACAATGAAGCTTTCTTT.